A single sample gave rise to the 14 T cell receptor beta chains below, sequenced in a study of T cell repertoires in cytomegalovirus infection. TCRdb called the reads again in MiXCR, with one record for every CDR3 protein. The sample carries around 340,000 distinct CDR3 sequences, 25% to 30% recorded once. Which antigens these TCRs recognize remains unknown. The material was cultured PBMCs, obtained from culture after CMV antigen stimulation. Receptor source: a human donor in good health (CMV status not recorded). Some clones in this sample may be carry-over from other donors' samples.

V is TRBV24-1 and J is TRBJ2-5; TRBD1 matches 8 bases. V gave up 4 bases and J gave up 4 bases; unmatched junction bases: 7. The germline gives CDR1 KGHDR, CDR2 SFDVKD. CDR3 length equals 15 residues. This chain's CDR3 is CATSDPGGPGETQYF. The CDR3 bases are TGTGCCACCAGTGACCCAGGGGGCCCGGGAGAGACCCAGTACTTC.

The rearrangement joins TRBV27 to TRBJ2-7, with 12 bases that match TRBD2. CDR3 length: 18 amino acids. Unmatched junction bases numbered 8, after V lost 1 base and J lost 1 base. CDR1 and CDR2 (germline): MNHEY, SMNVEV (reference sequence). CDR3 loop: CASSLYSGLAGESYEQYF. The CDR3 DNA reads TGTGCCAGCAGTTTATACTCGGGACTAGCGGGTGAATCCTACGAGCAGTACTTC.

The rearrangement joins TRBV6-1 to TRBJ2-1, with 9 bases lining up with TRBD2. With 9 bases clipped from V and 7 bases from J, the junction kept 16 bases outside the gene matches. In germline, CDR1 is MNHNS, CDR2 SASEGT. The CDR3 has 16 amino acids. CDR3 in DNA: TGTGCCAGTCTTACTACGGGACTAGCCTTTTCAAATGAGCAGTTCTTC. As protein: CASLTTGLAFSNEQFF.

This clonotype was counted a few times. The rearrangement joins TRBV4-1 to TRBJ1-1, with D perhaps TRBD1 (5 bases). This CDR3 spans 13 amino acids. V lost 3 bases, J lost 5 bases, and 10 bases lay in between. Germline values: CDR1 MGHRA, CDR2 YSYEKL. The CDR3 nucleotides are TGCGCCAGCAGCCATTTGGAGGGGACTGAAGCTTTCTTT. Residues: CASSHLEGTEAFF.

This sequence joins TRBV7-9 and TRBJ2-5; possibly TRBD1 for D (5 bases). CDR3 size: 15 residues. CDR1 is SEHNR, CDR2 FQNEAQ, per germline (reference sequence). V lost 3 bases and J lost 2, with 13 bases in between. DNA of the CDR3: TGTGCCAGCAGCTTGAAGAGGCAGGGACAAGAGACCCAGTACTTC. Translation: CASSLKRQGQETQYF.

This clonotype was detected many times. The chain has TRBV7-2 and TRBJ2-1, with TRBD2 identical over 13 bases. Germline values: CDR1 SGHTA, CDR2 FQGNSA. The V and J ends lost 5 bases and 4 bases, in that order; junction bases with no gene match: 2. The CDR3 has 15 amino acids. The CDR3 coding sequence is TGTGCCAGCAGCACGGGACTAGCGGGGTACAATGAGCAGTTCTTC. Its protein is CASSTGLAGYNEQFF.

The V and J genes are TRBV7-9 and TRBJ2-3; D might be TRBD1 (5 bases). V was shortened by 5 bases and J by 3 bases, with 15 bases between the two germline ends. This CDR3 has 15 residues. Looked up from germline, CDR1 is SEHNR and CDR2 is FQNEAQ (reference sequence). CDR3 DNA sequence: TGTGCCAGCAGCCTCAGGGCGAAACCAACAGATACGCAGTATTTT. This encodes CASSLRAKPTDTQYF.

This clonotype has a handful of counts. The chain uses TRBV3-1 and TRBJ1-6; no clear D gene. CDR1 and CDR2 (germline): LGHDT, YNNKEL (reference sequence). CDR3 length equals 16 residues. Trimming shortened V by 0 bases and J by 4 bases, and 10 bases separated the two germline ends. The CDR3: CASSQDSAIYNSPLHF. CDR3 sequence (DNA): TGTGCCAGCAGCCAAGATTCGGCAATTTATAATTCACCCCTCCACTTT. Based on the CDR3 plus reference TRBV3-1 and TRBJ1-6, the full variable domain is DTAVSQTPKYLVTQMGNDKSIKCEQNLGHDTMYWYKQDSKKFLKIMFSYNNKELIINETVPNRFSPKSPDKAHLNLHINSLELGDSAVYFCASSQDSAIYNSPLHFGNGTRLTVT.

The chain employs TRBV7-2 and TRBJ2-3, with 8 bases that match TRBD2. This CDR3 contains 14 residues. Per germline, CDR1 SGHTA and CDR2 FQGNSA. Unmatched junction bases numbered 4, after V lost 3 bases and J lost 5 bases. The CDR3 DNA follows: TGTGCCAGCAGCTTCGCGGGAGGCGGAGATACGCAGTATTTT. Its translation: CASSFAGGGDTQYF. Supplemented by reference TRBV7-2 and TRBJ2-3, the full variable domain reads GAGVSQSPSNKVTEKGKDVELRCDPISGHTALYWYRQSLGQGLEFLIYFQGNSAPDKSGLPSDRFSAERTGGSVSTLTIQRTQQEDSAVYLCASSFAGGGDTQYFGPGTRLTVL.

This clonotype was counted only a few times. This chain connects TRBV27 to TRBJ2-3; D is perhaps TRBD2 (7 bases). In germline, CDR1 is MNHEY, CDR2 SMNVEV (reference sequence). V lost 6 bases, J lost 6 bases, and 16 bases lay in between. CDR3 length: 14 residues. The DNA for the CDR3 is TGTGCCAGCAGCCCGGGACGGGGGGCCGATACGCAGTATTTT. This sequence encodes CASSPGRGADTQYF.

This clonotype has a handful of counts. The rearrangement links TRBV5-4 to TRBJ2-3, with TRBD2 matching over 13 bases. After removal of 4 bases from V and 0 bases from J, the junction contained 2 bases not matched to a gene. Germline loops: CDR1 SGHNT, CDR2 YYREEE (reference sequence). CDR3 length: 16 residues. In nucleotides, the CDR3 is TGTGCCAGCAGCGGGACTAGCGGGACTAGCACAGATACGCAGTATTTT. It yields the protein CASSGTSGTSTDTQYF.

V gene TRBV7-9 combines with J gene TRBJ2-2, with 11 bases fitting TRBD1. Germline V lookup: CDR1 SEHNR, CDR2 FQNEAQ (reference sequence). Unmatched junction bases numbered 6, after V lost 5 bases and J lost 4 bases. CDR3 length equals 16 residues. CDR3 in DNA: TGTGCCAGCAGCCACCGGGACAGGGGGAGCACCGGGGAGCTGTTTTTT. Translated, it gives CASSHRDRGSTGELFF.

This clonotype occurred a few times. J is TRBJ1-1 and V is TRBV6-1; no clear D. CDR1 is MNHNS and CDR2 is SASEGT in the germline V gene. This CDR3 spans 14 amino acids. V was trimmed by 3 bases and J by 3 bases, leaving 11 bases between them. The CDR3 region is CASSDHPLDTEAFF. The CDR3 nucleotides read TGTGCCAGCAGTGACCACCCTCTGGACACTGAAGCTTTCTTT.

V is TRBV27 and J is TRBJ2-1; 7 bases line up with TRBD2. J lost 4 bases, V lost 6 bases, and 9 bases had no gene match. This CDR3 contains 15 residues. The V gene's germline CDR1 is MNHEY and CDR2 SMNVEV (reference sequence). The CDR3 region is CASSSGWGGYNEQFF. The CDR3 DNA is TGTGCCAGCAGCTCAGGTTGGGGGGGTTACAATGAGCAGTTCTTC.